The 21 T cell receptor beta chains reported below all come from one sample, sequenced in a study of T cells in Graves' hyperthyroidism and ophthalmopathy. There were TCR beta CDR3 regions amplified from RNA transcripts. Primed by the HTBI set, a first-round RT-PCR was run on the TCR CDR3. TCRdb ran MiXCR on the multiplex PCR reads and lists one entry per CDR3 protein. The table records under 650,000 distinct CDR3 sequences, around 15% of them present only once. Sequencing used blood. The source of these receptors is a woman between 25 and 40 years old with Graves' hyperthyroidism.

This clonotype was observed at least ten times. The chain employs TRBV2 and TRBJ2-3; TRBD1 might be the D (5 bases). The CDR3 totals 14 residues. V was clipped by 7 bases and J by 2 bases, with 13 bases between them. CDR1 is SNHLY and CDR2 is FYNNEI in the germline V gene. The CDR3 nucleotides read TGTGCCAGCATATTCCGGACAAACACAGATACGCAGTATTTT. Translated, it gives CASIFRTNTDTQYF.

This clonotype occurred a few times. The CDR3 region is CATSTLAGGRTGELFF. DNA of the CDR3: TGTGCCACCAGTACGCTAGCGGGAGGAAGGACCGGGGAGCTGTTTTTT. The V gene is TRBV24-1, the J gene TRBJ2-2; 11 positions match TRBD2. The J segment lost 5 bases and the V segment lost 6 bases, leaving 7 bases of the junction unmatched. This CDR3 spans 16 amino acids. Germline loops: CDR1 KGHDR, CDR2 SFDVKD.

At least ten counts were recorded for this clonotype. The chain couples TRBV11-3 to TRBJ1-1; D not certain. This CDR3 is built from 12 residues. Germline V gene lookup returns CDR1 SGHNT and CDR2 YENEEA. V shed 1 base and J shed 6 bases, with 6 bases lying between them. In nucleotides, the CDR3 is TGTGCCAGCAGCTTAGTTTTTCCTGAAGCTTTCTTT. Protein sequence: CASSLVFPEAFF.

This clonotype showed up just a few times. The chain uses TRBV6-1 and TRBJ2-7, with 8 positions matching TRBD1. This CDR3 comprises 15 residues. With 2 bases clipped from V and 5 bases from J, the junction kept 8 bases outside the gene matches. The germline gives CDR1 MNHNS, CDR2 SASEGT. CDR3 DNA sequence: TGTGCCAGCAGTGAACTAGGACAGGGTATGGACGAGCAGTACTTC. Translation: CASSELGQGMDEQYF.

The V gene is TRBV12-3 or TRBV12-4, the J gene TRBJ2-2; D is unresolved. This CDR3 is built from 15 residues. V lost 7 bases and J 5 bases, leaving 17 bases between the germline ends. The CDR3 protein is CASTPPRAATGELFF. In nucleotides, the CDR3 is TGTGCCAGCACCCCCCCCCGGGCCGCAACCGGGGAGCTGTTTTTT.

The table lists this clonotype with many counts. This sequence joins TRBV5-1 and TRBJ2-7; the D gene is possibly TRBD1 (5 bases). This CDR3 is built from 15 residues. Germline lookup yields CDR1 SGHRS and CDR2 YFSETQ. Trimming pared 2 bases from V and 2 bases from J, leaving 14 bases between. CDR3 nucleotide sequence: TGCGCCAGCAGCTTAAACCAGGGTTACCCCTACGAGCAGTACTTC. It yields the protein CASSLNQGYPYEQYF.

Comment on this clonotype: Here the CDR3 omits its conserved ending phenylalanine or tryptophan, so a read error is the likely source. The V and J genes are TRBV20-1 and TRBJ1-1; D gene unclear. CDR1 and CDR2 (germline): DFQATT, SNEGSKA (reference sequence). The CDR3 runs 14 residues. Trimming pared 3 bases from V and 0 bases from J, leaving 11 bases between. CDR3 nucleotides: TGCAGTGCTAGTCCGATAGACCTGAACACTGAAGCTTTCCTT. Translation gives CSASPIDLNTEAFL.

This chain links TRBV6-2 or TRBV6-3 with TRBJ2-2, with TRBD2 identical over 10 bases. The CDR3 covers 19 residues. V gave up 4 bases and J gave up 3 bases; unmatched junction bases: 14. The germline CDR1 and CDR2 sequences are MNHEY and SVGEGT. This CDR3 is CASSSRTVAGTSDTGELFF. As DNA, the CDR3 is TGTGCCAGCAGTTCCCGGACAGTTGCGGGGACTAGCGACACCGGGGAGCTGTTTTTT.

This clonotype was observed many times. The rearrangement uses TRBV11-1 and TRBJ2-7; D is unclear. Trimming pared 5 bases from V and 3 bases from J, leaving 14 bases between. From germline, CDR1 is SGHAT and CDR2 FQDESV (reference sequence). The CDR3 runs to 14 residues. The CDR3 DNA is TGTGCCAGCAGCAATCTCAGTACCCGCTACGAGCAGTACTTC. This sequence encodes CASSNLSTRYEQYF.

Only one count was recorded for this clonotype. The CDR3 loop reads CASSISGDGEAFF. Here the CDR3 DNA reads TGTGCCAGTAGTATTTCAGGGGACGGTGAAGCTTTCTTT. The V call is TRBV19, the J call TRBJ1-1; D possibly corresponds to TRBD1 (6 bases). CDR3 length equals 13 residues. Germline lookup yields CDR1 LNHDA and CDR2 SQIVND (reference sequence). V gave up 3 bases and J gave up 7 bases, with 12 bases separating them.

J is TRBJ2-6 and V is TRBV19, with a tentative D call TRBD1 (6 bases). The CDR3 length is 16 residues. Per germline, CDR1 LNHDA and CDR2 SQIVND (reference sequence). Deletions cut 4 bases from V and 4 bases from J, with 14 bases between. The CDR3 region is CASSKGRGSGANVLTF. CDR3 in DNA: TGTGCCAGTAGTAAGGGCAGGGGCTCCGGGGCCAACGTCCTGACTTTC.

This clonotype came up many times. The V gene is TRBV11-3, the J gene TRBJ2-5, with D possibly being TRBD1 (6 bases). CDR1 is SGHNT, CDR2 YENEEA, per germline. V was clipped by 5 bases and J by 2 bases, with 12 bases between them. The CDR3 sequence is 14 residues long. The CDR3, as DNA: TGTGCCAGCAGCGCTCGGACAGTTCAAGAGACCCAGTACTTC. Its protein product is CASSARTVQETQYF.

Concerning this clonotype: The germline gene is not matched at one end of the junction; a read error may be the cause. The gene calls are TRBV7-9 and TRBJ2-7, with D unclear. The germline CDR1 and CDR2 sequences are SEHNR and FQNEAQ (reference sequence). The CDR3 loop spans 14 amino acids. The DNA for the CDR3 is TGTGCCAACAGCTTAGGCGGTGATGCCTACGAGCAGTACTTC. Amino acids: CANSLGGDAYEQYF. The full variable domain, completed using reference TRBV7-9 and TRBJ2-7, is DTGVSQNPRHKITKRGQNVTFRCDPISEHNRLYWYRQTLGQGPEFLTYFQNEAQLEKSRLLSDRFSAERPKGSFSTLEIQRTEQGDSAMYLCANSLGGDAYEQYFGPGTRLTVT.

In its sample, this clonotype was seen a few times. The conserved phenylalanine or tryptophan normally closing the CDR3 is absent here, so this likely arose from a read error. V and J are TRBV7-3 and TRBJ2-5, with D perhaps matching TRBD2 (5 bases). V dropped 5 bases and J dropped 2 bases, with 15 bases sitting between them. CDR1 is SGHTA, CDR2 FQGTGA, per germline. The CDR3 spans 15 residues. The CDR3 nucleotides read TGTGCCAGCAGCCCCGGACTGTTGAGGCAAGAGACCCAGTACCTC. Amino acids: CASSPGLLRQETQYL.

A few counts support this clonotype. The chain carries TRBV6-2 or TRBV6-3 and TRBJ2-1, with 7 bases identical to TRBD1. The CDR3 is 11 amino acids. V was pared by 4 bases and J by 14 bases, with 5 bases of the junction left unmatched. Germline V lookup: CDR1 MNHEY, CDR2 SVGEGT. This CDR3 reads CASSSDRWKFF. The CDR3 DNA is TGTGCCAGCAGTTCGGACAGGTGGAAGTTCTTC.

As DNA, the CDR3 is TGTGCCAGCAGCCAACAGGGGGCATGGGCTCAGCCCCAGCATTTT. Protein: CASSQQGAWAQPQHF. The chain joins TRBV4-2 to TRBJ1-5, with 8 bases matching TRBD1. Germline V gene data show CDR1 as LGHNA and CDR2 as YNFKEQ. CDR3 length equals 15 residues. J was trimmed by 6 bases and V by 2 bases; bases with no gene match: 6.

This clonotype was seen only once. The chain employs TRBV24-1 and TRBJ2-5; weak D call: TRBD1 (6 bases). CDR1 is KGHDR and CDR2 is SFDVKD in the germline V gene. Trimming took 4 bases from V and 5 from J, leaving 16 bases between them. This CDR3 has 15 amino acids. CDR3 nucleotides: TGTGCCACCAGTGACCCTTCCACAGGGTGGGAGACCCAGTACTTC. Protein product: CATSDPSTGWETQYF.

The rearrangement uses TRBV6-5 and TRBJ2-7; 8 nucleotides match TRBD1. With 4 bases clipped from V and 3 bases from J, the junction kept 8 bases outside the gene matches. This CDR3 has 15 amino acids. CDR1 is MNHEY, CDR2 SVGAGI, per germline. CDR3 sequence reads: CASSFRDRGVYEQYF. CDR3 DNA sequence: TGTGCCAGCAGTTTTCGCGACAGGGGAGTCTACGAGCAGTACTTC.

This clonotype was picked up many times. This sequence joins TRBV7-3 and TRBJ2-5, with D possibly being TRBD1 (5 bases). V dropped 5 bases and J dropped 7 bases, with 20 bases sitting between them. The CDR3 is 15 residues long. Germline V gene data show CDR1 as SGHTA and CDR2 as FQGTGA. CDR3 bases: TGTGCCAGCAGCCCCACTCGACAGATAGGTGGGACCCAGTACTTC. Translating it yields CASSPTRQIGGTQYF.

This clonotype was picked up a small number of times. The chain is built from TRBV6-2 or TRBV6-3 and TRBJ2-7; D perhaps matches TRBD2 (6 bases). CDR1 and CDR2 (germline): MNHEY, SVGEGT. V lost 5 bases to trimming and J lost 12 bases, with 26 bases between them. This CDR3 comprises 15 residues. The CDR3 is CASSPPGGLPPRGYF. Written as DNA, the CDR3 is TGTGCCAGCAGTCCCCCCGGGGGACTCCCCCCTAGAGGGTACTTC.

The chain is built from TRBV24-1 and TRBJ2-7, with 10 nucleotides matching TRBD1. This CDR3 contains 15 residues. V shed 4 bases, J shed 2 bases, and the junction held 4 bases outside the gene matches. The V gene's germline CDR1 is KGHDR and CDR2 SFDVKD. CDR3: CATSDSGQGAYEQYF. For the CDR3, the DNA is TGTGCCACCAGTGACTCTGGACAGGGGGCCTACGAGCAGTACTTC.